These 19 T cell receptor beta chains originate from one sample sequenced in a study of T cells after posttransplantation cyclophosphamide. The table came from immunoSEQ multiplex PCR; TCRdb's copy has only in-frame clones and leaves some out. The sample shows under 45,000 clones, none of them appearing just once. The sequenced sample was PBMCs. The origin of the receptors is a woman aged 45 to 65 in good health and a related stem cell transplant donor.

This clone was counted many times. V usage is TRBV5-1 and J usage is TRBJ1-3; maybe TRBD1 (5 bases). Trimming left V 5 bases short and J 0 bases short, with 12 bases between. Germline V gives CDR1 SGHRS, CDR2 YFSETQ. The CDR3 is 15 amino acids. CDR3 region: CASSPRTFSGNTIYF. The DNA of the CDR3 is TGCGCCAGCAGTCCAAGGACATTCTCTGGAAACACCATATATTTT.

This clone was seen repeatedly, ten times or more. The rearrangement joins TRBV28 to TRBJ1-2; possibly TRBD1 for D (6 bases). The CDR3 is 14 residues long. Trimming pared 5 bases from V and 4 bases from J, leaving 14 bases between. From germline, CDR1 is MDHEN and CDR2 SYDVKM. CDR3 bases: TGTGCCAGCAGTGCCTTAGGGGGAAGCTATGGCTACACCTTC. Translated: CASSALGGSYGYTF.

The table lists this clone with many counts. This chain joins TRBV5-1 and TRBJ2-1; TRBD1 aligns across 9 bases. Trimming cost V 2 bases and J 9 bases; bases outside gene matches: 9. Germline V gene sequence: CDR1 SGHRS, CDR2 YFSETQ. The CDR3 sequence is 15 residues long. The CDR3 nucleotides read TGCGCCAGCAGCTTCGGGACAGGGTTCGTGAGTGAGCAGTTCTTC. It codes for CASSFGTGFVSEQFF.

The sample holds many counts of this clone. The chain employs TRBV5-8 and TRBJ2-1, with D unresolved. The germline gives CDR1 SGHTS, CDR2 YDEGEE. This CDR3 region has 12 residues. Trimming cost V 5 bases and J 10 bases, with 13 bases left between them. The CDR3 nucleotides read TGTGCCAGCAGAGCTAGTCCTCGGGAGCAGTTCTTC. Protein sequence: CASRASPREQFF.

This clone occurred many times. V is TRBV19 and J is TRBJ1-2; 7 bases align to TRBD1. The germline V gene has CDR1 LNHDA and CDR2 SQIVND (reference sequence). The V and J ends lost 5 bases and 6 bases, in that order; junction bases with no gene match: 9. The CDR3 consists of 14 residues. The CDR3 is CASSPARDSHGYTF. CDR3 sequence (DNA): TGTGCCAGTAGTCCCGCGCGGGACAGTCATGGCTACACCTTC.

This clone appeared many times. V usage is TRBV21-1 and J usage is TRBJ2-7; the table's D gene call, TRBD1, was not cross checked with the DNA. TRBV21-1 is a recognized pseudogene. CDR3 length: 13 residues. The CDR3 is CASPQGFSYEQYF. The CDR3 region has the DNA TGTGCCAGCCCTCAGGGATTCTCCTACGAGCAGTACTTC.

At least ten counts were recorded for this clone. V is TRBV6-1 and J is TRBJ1-4; D not certain. V shed 5 bases and J shed 4 bases, with 8 bases lying between them. Germline CDR1 MNHNS, CDR2 SASEGT. The CDR3 covers 13 residues. CDR3 in DNA: TGTGCCAGCAGTTTCCTCTATAATGAAAAACTGTTTTTT. Amino acid sequence: CASSFLYNEKLFF.

This clone was observed at least ten times. The chain carries TRBV7-6 and TRBJ1-6, with a weak D call TRBD1 (6 bases). The CDR3 extends over 16 amino acids. Germline V gene data show CDR1 as SGHVS and CDR2 as FNYEAQ. V lost 1 base, J lost 6 bases, and 13 bases lay in between. The CDR3 DNA reads TGTGCCAGCAGCTTAGGTTTGTCAGGGGTTAATTCACCCCTCCACTTT. Its protein product is CASSLGLSGVNSPLHF.

This clone was recorded at least ten times. The gene calls are TRBV30 and TRBJ1-1, with D possibly being TRBD1 (6 bases). This CDR3 is built from 13 residues. The V gene lost 2 bases and the J gene lost 3 bases, with 10 bases spanning the gap. The germline V gene has CDR1 GTSNPN and CDR2 SVGIG (reference sequence). CDR3 sequence (DNA): TGTGCCTGGAGTAAGGGGGATTACACTGAAGCTTTCTTT. Amino acid sequence: CAWSKGDYTEAFF. Full variable domain (outside the CDR3, taken from reference TRBV30 and TRBJ1-1): SQTIHQWPATLVQPVGSPLSLECTVEGTSNPNLYWYRQAAGRGLQLLFYSVGIGQISSEVPQNLSASRPQDRQFILSSKKLLLSDSGFYLCAWSKGDYTEAFFGQGTRLTVV.

This clone has at least ten counts. This chain links TRBV2 with TRBJ1-6, with TRBD1 matching over 9 bases. In germline, CDR1 is SNHLY, CDR2 FYNNEI. The CDR3 has 16 amino acids. V lost 2 bases to trimming and J lost 10 bases; unmatched junction nucleotides: 9. The CDR3 bases are TGTGCCAGCAGTGAAACCGTACAGGGGGCAGGGTCACCCCTCCACTTT. The encoded protein is CASSETVQGAGSPLHF.

This clone was counted ten times or more. J is TRBJ2-2 and V is TRBV5-1, with D possibly being TRBD2 (7 bases). V shed 3 bases and J shed 0 bases, with 12 bases lying between them. The V gene's germline CDR1 is SGHRS and CDR2 YFSETQ. CDR3 size: 16 residues. The CDR3 loop is CASSWGGHTNTGELFF. The CDR3 bases are TGCGCCAGCAGCTGGGGGGGACATACGAACACCGGGGAGCTGTTTTTT.

Ten or more counts support this clone. The V gene is TRBV4-1, the J gene TRBJ2-5; D is perhaps TRBD2 (5 bases). The V gene's germline CDR1 is MGHRA and CDR2 YSYEKL. Trimming stripped 1 base from V and 2 bases from J, with 8 bases between. The CDR3 spans 14 residues. This CDR3 is CASSQVRGQETQYF. CDR3 in DNA: TGCGCCAGCAGCCAAGTACGCGGGCAAGAGACCCAGTACTTC.

The table lists this clone with many counts. J is TRBJ1-1 and V is TRBV9; D uncertain. This CDR3 region has 13 residues. From germline, CDR1 is SGDLS and CDR2 YYNGEE. V was cut by 0 bases and J by 1 base, with 4 bases left in between. The CDR3 sequence is CASSVDGNTEAFF. Here the CDR3 DNA reads TGTGCCAGCAGCGTAGACGGGAACACTGAAGCTTTCTTT.

This clone was seen many times. The chain couples TRBV28 to TRBJ1-5; TRBD1 matches at 7 bases. Germline lookup yields CDR1 MDHEN and CDR2 SYDVKM. The CDR3 spans 14 residues. V gave up 7 bases and J gave up 1 base; unmatched junction bases: 4. CDR3 bases: TGTGCCAGCACCCCAGGGGGGAGCAATCAGCCCCAGCATTTT. Encoded protein: CASTPGGSNQPQHF.

This clone was seen repeatedly, ten times or more. This chain connects TRBV6-4 to TRBJ2-2; 8 nucleotides agree with TRBD1. Germline V gene lookup returns CDR1 MRHNA and CDR2 SNTAGT. V shed 2 bases and J 1 base; nucleotides not matched to a gene: 0. The CDR3 consists of 15 residues. As DNA, the CDR3 is TGTGCCAGCAGTGACGGGACAGGGAACACCGGGGAGCTGTTTTTT. Amino acid sequence: CASSDGTGNTGELFF.

This clone was seen many times. The chain employs TRBV25-1 and TRBJ1-4; no definite D call. Trimming took off 4 bases at V and 7 bases at J, with 13 bases between the two ends. The CDR3 has 14 amino acids. Germline values: CDR1 MGHDK, CDR2 SYGVNS. CDR3 nucleotides: TGTGCCAGCAGTGCTCGGGGTCAGACTGAAAAACTGTTTTTT. Protein product: CASSARGQTEKLFF.

This clone was counted at least ten times. The genes are TRBV6-6 and TRBJ1-1; 10 bases align to TRBD1. After removal of 6 bases from V and 1 base from J, the junction contained 5 bases not matched to a gene. The CDR3 contains 15 residues. Germline V gene sequence: CDR1 MNHNY, CDR2 SVGAGI (reference sequence). The CDR3 region is CASSADRGPNTEAFF. In nucleotides, the CDR3 is TGTGCCAGCAGCGCAGACAGGGGGCCGAACACTGAAGCTTTCTTT.

This clone appeared many times. V is TRBV2 and J is TRBJ2-7; perhaps TRBD1 as D (6 bases). The CDR3 covers 16 residues. Germline loops: CDR1 SNHLY, CDR2 FYNNEI. V gave up 6 bases and J gave up 0 bases, with 18 bases separating them. CDR3: CASRDLIGGLSYEQYF. The CDR3 nucleotides read TGTGCCAGCAGGGACCTCATAGGGGGTCTCTCCTACGAGCAGTACTTC.

This clone showed up many times. The rearrangement links TRBV7-2 to TRBJ2-5, with 9 nucleotides matching TRBD1. V was clipped by 3 bases and J by 4 bases; unmatched bases: 6. The CDR3 is made up of 15 amino acids. Germline values: CDR1 SGHTA, CDR2 FQGNSA. CDR3 DNA sequence: TGTGCCAGCAGCTTTGGGGACAGGGTGGGAGAGACCCAGTACTTC. Encoded protein: CASSFGDRVGETQYF.